A selection of T cell receptor beta chains follows, all from one sample in a study of cytomegalovirus exposure and HLA in healthy donors. Libraries were prepared by immunoSEQ multiplex PCR; TCRdb keeps only in-frame clonotypes and omits some of them. The sample comprises 270,000 or so clones, about 90% of which are singletons, and about 1.7% rests with the top ten. Sequencing used PBMCs. Receptors were obtained from a girl aged 2 to 10 in good health and CMV-seronegative. Both conserved end residues are part of each CDR3. Each record gives: D gene, clone size, V gene, J gene, CDR3 protein, CDR3 DNA. The D gene is left open where the match is weak. A clone size is listed for some rows: how often the clone was seen (once, few, many), or a class if it is expanded.

TRBD2	.	TRBV9	TRBJ2-2	CASSPPGGGPNTGELFF	TGTGCCAGCAGCCCCCCGGGGGGGGGACCGAACACCGGGGAGCTGTTTTTT
TRBD2	.	TRBV4-2	TRBJ2-1	CASQRERGNEQFF	TGTGCCAGCCAGCGGGAGAGAGGCAATGAGCAGTTCTTC
TRBD2	.	TRBV4-1	TRBJ2-5	CASSYRLAGEETQYF	TGCGCCAGCAGCTATCGACTAGCGGGAGAAGAGACCCAGTACTTC
.	.	TRBV6-6	TRBJ2-2	CASSRPGTGELFF	TGTGCCAGCAGCCGCCCAGGCACCGGGGAGCTGTTTTTT
TRBD1	.	TRBV18	TRBJ1-3	CASSQDRGTGNTIYF	TGTGCCAGCTCACAAGACAGGGGGACCGGAAACACCATATATTTT
TRBD1	.	TRBV6-1	TRBJ1-1	CASRQGGFPTEAFF	TGTGCCAGCCGACAGGGCGGATTCCCAACTGAAGCTTTCTTT
TRBD1	.	TRBV30	TRBJ1-1	CAWRQGLATEAFF	TGTGCCTGGAGACAGGGGCTCGCCACTGAAGCTTTCTTT
.	.	TRBV14	TRBJ2-7	CASFDSYEQYF	TGTGCCAGTTTTGACTCCTACGAGCAGTACTTC
.	.	TRBV5-1	TRBJ1-6	CASSLDGGGNSPLHF	TGCGCCAGCAGCTTGGATGGGGGCGGTAATTCACCCCTCCACTTT
.	.	TRBV6-5	TRBJ1-1	CASRIYRDTEAFF	TGTGCCAGCAGGATCTACAGGGACACTGAAGCTTTCTTT
TRBD1	.	TRBV7-8	TRBJ1-6	CASSLQGVNSPLHF	TGTGCCAGCAGCTTACAGGGGGTTAATTCACCCCTCCACTTT
.	.	TRBV7-7	TRBJ2-5	CASSPGALLETQYF	TGTGCTAGCAGCCCAGGGGCCCTCCTGGAGACCCAGTACTTC
.	.	TRBV14	TRBJ1-4	CASSQGRIGEKLFF	TGTGCCAGCAGCCAGGGGAGGATCGGTGAAAAACTGTTTTTT
.	.	TRBV2	TRBJ2-2	CASSRGGVTGELFF	TGTGCCAGCAGTCGGGGCGGGGTTACCGGGGAGCTGTTTTTT
TRBD1	once	TRBV10-3	TRBJ2-2	CAISLQGAGTGELFF	TGTGCCATCAGTCTACAGGGGGCGGGCACCGGGGAGCTGTTTTTT
TRBD1	.	TRBV4-1	TRBJ1-2	CASSQRLSRGRPLGYTF	TGCGCCAGCAGCCAACGCCTCTCCAGGGGGCGACCTCTGGGCTACACCTTC
TRBD1	few	TRBV19	TRBJ2-7	CASSPQTGGGYEQYF	TGTGCCAGTAGTCCCCAAACAGGGGGTGGATACGAGCAGTACTTC
TRBD2	.	TRBV9	TRBJ2-7	CASSVDVRLAGEGYEQYF	TGTGCCAGCAGCGTAGACGTTCGACTAGCGGGAGAAGGGTACGAGCAGTACTTC
.	.	TRBV23-1	TRBJ2-3	CASSFRRGGPVF	TGCGCCAGCAGTTTTAGAAGGGGGGGCCCAGTTTTT
.	.	TRBV27	TRBJ1-2	CASSFLGAYGYTF	TGTGCCAGCAGTTTCTTAGGGGCCTATGGCTACACCTTC
TRBD1	.	TRBV28	TRBJ2-7	CASSLTGAHEQYF	TGTGCCAGCAGCCTGACAGGGGCCCACGAGCAGTACTTC
TRBD1	few	TRBV19	TRBJ2-7	CASSKGQGVTAQYF	TGTGCCAGTAGTAAGGGACAGGGTGTGACTGCGCAGTACTTC
TRBD1	.	TRBV4-1	TRBJ2-3	CASSDRGADTQYF	TGCGCCAGCAGCGACAGGGGTGCAGATACGCAGTATTTT
.	.	TRBV6-6	TRBJ1-4	CASLGAGWGKLFF	TGTGCCAGCCTAGGGGCAGGGTGGGGAAAACTGTTTTTT
.	.	TRBV9	TRBJ2-1	CASSAEGGIYNEQFF	TGTGCCAGCAGCGCCGAGGGGGGGATCTACAATGAGCAGTTCTTC
.	.	TRBV4-2	TRBJ2-1	CASSQDWLARDNEQFF	TGTGCCAGCAGCCAAGATTGGCTAGCGAGAGACAATGAGCAGTTCTTC
TRBD1	.	TRBV2	TRBJ1-6	CASETGGYNSPLHF	TGTGCCAGCGAAACAGGGGGTTACAATTCACCCCTCCACTTT
.	.	TRBV27	TRBJ2-7	CASSLRLGGAYEQYF	TGTGCCAGCAGTTTAAGGCTCGGCGGCGCCTACGAGCAGTACTTC
.	.	TRBV27	TRBJ1-1	CASSLGNPSDTEAFF	TGTGCCAGCAGTTTAGGTAACCCCTCGGACACTGAAGCTTTCTTT
.	.	TRBV30	TRBJ2-2	CAWSVGGGPGTGELFF	TGTGCCTGGAGTGTAGGGGGGGGCCCTGGCACCGGGGAGCTGTTTTTT
TRBD2	once	TRBV25-1	TRBJ2-7	CASSDHRLARNFGQYF	TGTGCCAGCAGTGATCATCGACTAGCTAGGAACTTCGGGCAGTACTTC
TRBD1	.	TRBV18	TRBJ1-6	CASSETQGARDSPLHF	TGTGCCAGCTCAGAGACACAGGGGGCTCGGGATTCACCCCTCCACTTT
.	.	TRBV10-3	TRBJ2-3	CATTLGATDTQYF	TGTGCCACCACCTTAGGAGCCACAGATACGCAGTATTTT
TRBD1	.	TRBV2	TRBJ1-2	CASRGQGSFYGYTF	TGTGCCAGCAGGGGACAGGGATCTTTCTATGGCTACACCTTC
TRBD1	.	TRBV18	TRBJ1-4	CASSPRDSSNEKLFF	TGTGCCAGCTCACCACGGGACAGTTCTAATGAAAAACTGTTTTTT
.	.	TRBV2	TRBJ1-2	CASTREDYGYTF	TGTGCCAGCACCCGAGAGGACTATGGCTACACCTTC
.	.	TRBV11-2	TRBJ1-5	CASSSTGSQPQHF	TGTGCCAGCAGCTCCACGGGGTCTCAGCCCCAGCATTTT
.	.	TRBV19	TRBJ2-3	CASSRSADRMTDTQYF	TGTGCCAGTAGTCGGTCTGCGGACAGAATGACAGATACGCAGTATTTT
.	.	TRBV25-1	TRBJ2-7	CASSEVKGHSYEQYF	TGTGCCAGCAGTGAAGTGAAAGGACACTCCTACGAGCAGTACTTC
TRBD2	.	TRBV11-2	TRBJ2-5	CASSLTAGEETQYF	TGTGCCAGCAGCTTAACGGCGGGGGAAGAGACCCAGTACTTC
TRBD1	.	TRBV9	TRBJ1-1	CASSVTGSTEAFF	TGTGCCAGCAGCGTGACAGGGTCCACTGAAGCTTTCTTT
TRBD1	few	TRBV2	TRBJ1-5	CASRSPGQGDQPQHF	TGTGCCAGCAGATCCCCAGGACAGGGCGATCAGCCCCAGCATTTT
.	once	TRBV19	TRBJ2-6	CASSINRLLGSGANVLTF	TGTGCCAGTAGTATAAACAGGCTCTTGGGCTCTGGGGCCAACGTCCTGACTTTC
.	once	TRBV7-9	TRBJ2-5	CASSLADIQETQYF	TGTGCCAGCAGCTTAGCGGACATACAAGAGACCCAGTACTTC
TRBD1	.	TRBV19	TRBJ1-5	CASSILRDRFSNQPQHF	TGTGCCAGTAGTATACTCCGGGACAGATTTAGCAATCAGCCCCAGCATTTT
TRBD1	.	TRBV2	TRBJ2-7	CASSAPGDRGFREQYF	TGTGCCAGCAGCGCCCCCGGCGACAGGGGTTTTCGCGAGCAGTACTTC